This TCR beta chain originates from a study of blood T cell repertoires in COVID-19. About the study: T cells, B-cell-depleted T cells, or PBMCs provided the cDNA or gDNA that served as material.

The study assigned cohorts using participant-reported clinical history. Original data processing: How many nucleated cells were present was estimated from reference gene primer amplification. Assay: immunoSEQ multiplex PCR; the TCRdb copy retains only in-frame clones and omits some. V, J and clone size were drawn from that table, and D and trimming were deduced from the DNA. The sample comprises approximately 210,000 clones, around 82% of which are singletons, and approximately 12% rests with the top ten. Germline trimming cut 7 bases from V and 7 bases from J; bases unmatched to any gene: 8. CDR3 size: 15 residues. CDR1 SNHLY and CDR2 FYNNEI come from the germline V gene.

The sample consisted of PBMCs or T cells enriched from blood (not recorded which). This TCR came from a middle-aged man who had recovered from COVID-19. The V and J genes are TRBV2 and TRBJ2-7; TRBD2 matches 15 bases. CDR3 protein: CASNYAGLAGGEQYV. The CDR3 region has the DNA TGTGCCAGCAACTACGCAGGACTAGCGGGAGGGGAGCAGTACGTC.